Sequencing of this TCR beta chain was carried out in a study of monozygotic twins with inflammatory bowel disease. Whole-study results and caveats: IBD-affected twins scored below their healthy co-twins in TCRbeta diversity (inverse Simpson).

Germline CDR1 and CDR2: SGHRS and YFSETQ. The CDR3 sequence is 15 residues long. An amount of approximately 3,500 ng of total RNA was used for each TCR library. Eight distinct reactions (per sample) were used to make the cDNA. TCRdb reanalyzed the 5' RACE reads, giving one entry per CDR3 protein sequence and no DNA. Recorded for this sample: 140,000 to 150,000 distinct CDR3 sequences. Whole blood that had not undergone T cell sorting provided the isolated total RNA. A remark on this clonotype: Its antigen is unknown.

This chain connects TRBV5-1 to TRBJ2-1; the D call from TCRdb, TRBD2, cannot be confirmed without DNA. The receptor's source is a human donor with ulcerative colitis or Crohn's disease, or a healthy co-twin of an affected twin (not recorded which). Sequenced: blood. The CDR3 here is CASSLGGRRANEQFF. Together with reference TRBV5-1 and TRBJ2-1, the CDR3 gives the full variable domain: KAGVTQTPRYLIKTRGQQVTLSCSPISGHRSVSWYQQTPGQGLQFLFEYFSETQRNKGNFPGRFSGRQFSNSRSEMNVSTLELGDSALYLCASSLGGRRANEQFFGPGTRLTVL.